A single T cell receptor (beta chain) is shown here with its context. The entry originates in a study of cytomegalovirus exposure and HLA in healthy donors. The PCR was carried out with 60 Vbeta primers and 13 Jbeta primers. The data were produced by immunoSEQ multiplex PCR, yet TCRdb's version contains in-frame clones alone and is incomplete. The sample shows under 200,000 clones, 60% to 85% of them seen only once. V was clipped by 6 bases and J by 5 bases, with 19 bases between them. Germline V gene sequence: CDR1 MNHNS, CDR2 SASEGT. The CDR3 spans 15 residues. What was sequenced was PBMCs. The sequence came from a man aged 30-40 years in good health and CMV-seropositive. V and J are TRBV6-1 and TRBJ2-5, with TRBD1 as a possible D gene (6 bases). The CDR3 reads CASRVGRDKRETQYF. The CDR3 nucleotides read TGTGCCAGCAGGGTGGGTCGGGACAAACGCGAGACCCAGTACTTC.